These T cell receptor beta chains were read from a single sample in a study of blood T cell repertoires in COVID-19. Only in-frame clones appear in the TCRdb table, and some are missing; sequencing was by immunoSEQ multiplex PCR. The sample yields over 250,000 clones, 89% seen once. Material for sequencing was peripheral blood. The receptors shown here come from a man aged 50 to 59 with acute or convalescent COVID-19. CDR3s include the opening cysteine and the closing phenylalanine or tryptophan. The D gene is left open where the match is weak. The size of a clone is reported for some rows only, either as once, few or many, or as a class for expanded clones.

CDR3nt | CDR3aa | abundance | d_gene | j_gene | v_gene
TGTGCCAGCAGCCCTTGGACTGGGGAGACCCAGTACTTC | CASSPWTGETQYF | few | - | TRBJ2-5 | TRBV7-3
TGTGCCAGCAGCTTGAGGGGAGGCAGCAATCAGCCCCAGCATTTT | CASSLRGGSNQPQHF | - | - | TRBJ1-5 | TRBV5-4
TGCAGCGTTTACATGACCGGGACAGGGGAGGACGAGCAGTACTTC | CSVYMTGTGEDEQYF | - | TRBD1 | TRBJ2-7 | TRBV29-1
TGTGCCAGCAGCGTAGGGCAGGGGCCGCGGGACTATGGCTACACCTTC | CASSVGQGPRDYGYTF | - | - | TRBJ1-2 | TRBV9
TGTGCCAGCAGGATGGACTTCTTAAGGTATGGCTACACCTTC | CASRMDFLRYGYTF | few | - | TRBJ1-2 | TRBV6-8
TGTGCCAGCAGCTTAACGATAGCGGGGGAACATTATTTT | CASSLTIAGEHYF | - | TRBD2 | TRBJ2-3 | TRBV2
TGTGCCAGCAGCCAAAAAGGGGTTGGGGGGTCCTATAATTCACCCCTCCACTTT | CASSQKGVGGSYNSPLHF | once | - | TRBJ1-6 | TRBV3-1/TRBV3-2
TGTGCCAGCAGCTCGGTCAGGGGCAGCCAAGAGACCCAGTACTTC | CASSSVRGSQETQYF | - | - | TRBJ2-5 | TRBV5-6
TGTGCCAGCAGCTTAGTAAGTCTTCGGTATGAGCAGTTCTTC | CASSLVSLRYEQFF | - | - | TRBJ2-1 | TRBV7-9
TGCGCCAGCAGACAGTTTTCGAACACTGAAGCTTTCTTT | CASRQFSNTEAFF | few | - | TRBJ1-1 | TRBV10-1
TGTGCCAGTAGTAAGGACAGGGGGCCTGAAGCTTTCTTT | CASSKDRGPEAFF | - | TRBD1 | TRBJ1-1 | TRBV19
TGCGCCAGCAGCCCTGGGCGCACAGATACGCAGTATTTT | CASSPGRTDTQYF | - | - | TRBJ2-3 | TRBV5-1
TGTGCCAGCAGCCCAGGGGTTTACACCGGGGAGCTGTTTTTT | CASSPGVYTGELFF | once | - | TRBJ2-2 | TRBV3-1/TRBV3-2
TGTGCCAGCAGCTTATTACCCCCCGGGAGCGGAGAGACCCAGTACTTC | CASSLLPPGSGETQYF | - | - | TRBJ2-5 | TRBV7-2
TGTGCCAGCAGCGGACAGGGGGGGAATGAGCAGTTCTTC | CASSGQGGNEQFF | - | TRBD1 | TRBJ2-1 | TRBV2
TGCGCCAGCAGTGAGTCGCCGGTTACCACCGATGAAGCTTTCTTT | CASSESPVTTDEAFF | once | - | TRBJ1-1 | TRBV10-2
TGCGCCAGCAGCGTACAGGGCTCCTACGAGCAGTACTTC | CASSVQGSYEQYF | - | - | TRBJ2-7 | TRBV5-1
TGTGCCAGCAGCATTACAGGGTTGCACGAGCAGTACTTC | CASSITGLHEQYF | - | - | TRBJ2-7 | TRBV5-4
TGCGCCAGCAGCTTACAGGACACCTACAATGAGCAGTTCTTC | CASSLQDTYNEQFF | once | - | TRBJ2-1 | TRBV5-1
TGTGCCAGCAGTTACTCGGTCGGGAGTCAGCCCCAGCATTTT | CASSYSVGSQPQHF | - | - | TRBJ1-5 | TRBV6-6
TGCAGCGTTGTACTCGGGACAGGGGCGGACTATGGCTACACCTTC | CSVVLGTGADYGYTF | - | TRBD1 | TRBJ1-2 | TRBV29-1
TGTGCCAGCAGGCCGGGACTAGCGGGATACAATGAGCAGTTCTTC | CASRPGLAGYNEQFF | - | TRBD2 | TRBJ2-1 | TRBV5-4
TGTGCCATCAGTGGGAGCGGGGGTGCAGATACGCAGTATTTT | CAISGSGGADTQYF | - | TRBD2 | TRBJ2-3 | TRBV10-3
TGTGCCAGCTCACCCGGGACAGGGGGCCGGGAGCAGTACTTC | CASSPGTGGREQYF | - | TRBD1 | TRBJ2-7 | TRBV18
TGTGCCAGCAGTTCCTCCGGGACAGGGTCCTACGAGCAGTACTTC | CASSSSGTGSYEQYF | - | TRBD1 | TRBJ2-7 | TRBV6-5
TGTGCCGGCGCCGAGGGAGTTGGTACCTATGGCTACACCTTC | CAGAEGVGTYGYTF | - | - | TRBJ1-2 | TRBV5-8
TGTGCCAGCAGCCCCTCCCTAGGTTTCCAAGAGACCCAGTACTTC | CASSPSLGFQETQYF | - | - | TRBJ2-5 | TRBV6-2/TRBV6-3
TGTGCCAGCAGCAAAGGGACAGGGGAAGCGAAGACCCAGTACTTC | CASSKGTGEAKTQYF | - | TRBD1 | TRBJ2-5 | TRBV27
TGTGCCTGGGGTCCGGCAGGGGCCTACGAGCAGTACTTC | CAWGPAGAYEQYF | - | - | TRBJ2-7 | TRBV30
TGCGCCAGCAGTGGCAGTACTAGCTCCTACGAGCAGTACTTC | CASSGSTSSYEQYF | few | - | TRBJ2-7 | TRBV10-1
TGTGCCAGCAGTCCCGGACAGGGACGGTTTTTT | CASSPGQGRFF | - | TRBD1 | TRBJ1-4 | TRBV2
TGTGCCAGCAGTGGACAGGTTAACTATGGCTACACCTTC | CASSGQVNYGYTF | once | - | TRBJ1-2 | TRBV2
TGCGCCAGCAGTGAGGGGACTTGGGGGATATATGGCTACACCTTC | CASSEGTWGIYGYTF | - | - | TRBJ1-2 | TRBV10-2
TGCGCCAGCAGCTTGGATCCGCCTAATACCGGGGAGCTGTTTTTT | CASSLDPPNTGELFF | - | - | TRBJ2-2 | TRBV5-1
TGTGCCAGTAGTAAGGGGACAGGGCAAGATACGCAGTATTTT | CASSKGTGQDTQYF | - | TRBD1 | TRBJ2-3 | TRBV6-5
TGTGCCAGCAGCCAACAACAGGCATATAATTCACCCCTCCACTTT | CASSQQQAYNSPLHF | - | - | TRBJ1-6 | TRBV3-1/TRBV3-2
TGTGCCAGCAGCCAAGACTTGGGACAGGAGAACACCGGGGAGCTGTTTTTT | CASSQDLGQENTGELFF | - | TRBD1 | TRBJ2-2 | TRBV3-1/TRBV3-2
TGCGCCAGCAGCCAAGACTCCGGTGGAAACACCATATATTTT | CASSQDSGGNTIYF | - | - | TRBJ1-3 | TRBV4-1
TGTGCCAGTAGTATCGAGGGGGCGCGAGCTTTCTTT | CASSIEGARAFF | - | TRBD1 | TRBJ1-1 | TRBV19
TGTGCCAGCAGTGAAAGACAGGGGGGGAACGGTGAGCAGTTCTTC | CASSERQGGNGEQFF | - | TRBD1 | TRBJ2-1 | TRBV6-1
TGTGCCAGCAGCTTCAAGGGGGTCGATAATTCACCCCTCCACTTT | CASSFKGVDNSPLHF | - | - | TRBJ1-6 | TRBV7-9
TGTGCCAGCAGTATGGGACAGCTAGAAAAACTGTTTTTT | CASSMGQLEKLFF | - | TRBD1 | TRBJ1-4 | TRBV3-1/TRBV3-2